Below, one T cell receptor (beta chain) is given with its context. Its matching antigen is unknown. Trimming took off 5 bases at V and 5 bases at J, with 13 bases between the two ends. Germline CDR1 SGHTA, CDR2 FQGNSA. This CDR3 comprises 14 residues. This sample is drawn from a study of beta chain features in type 1 diabetes. Study outcomes and limitations: TCRB CDR3 length was moderately but significantly reduced in all four CD4+ subsets of Type 1 diabetes patients. Any PCR bias toward short templates would affect both groups alike. Sequencing of cDNA might inflate the share of cells that strongly express TCR.

Expressed TCRB transcripts were sequenced because the isolated RNA had all been reverse transcribed beforehand. The table came from immunoSEQ multiplex PCR; TCRdb's copy has only in-frame clones and leaves some out. The top ten hold approximately 2.1% of the sample, which has 25,000 or so clones, roughly three quarters seen once. The sample was Tregs from blood. This TCR was sampled from a woman between 40 and 55 years old in good health. This chain uses TRBV7-2 with TRBJ2-1; TRBD2 is a possible D gene (5 bases). For the CDR3, the DNA is TGTGCCAGCAGCCGTAGAGTCGGGGACAATGAGCAGTTCTTC. Translating gives CASSRRVGDNEQFF.